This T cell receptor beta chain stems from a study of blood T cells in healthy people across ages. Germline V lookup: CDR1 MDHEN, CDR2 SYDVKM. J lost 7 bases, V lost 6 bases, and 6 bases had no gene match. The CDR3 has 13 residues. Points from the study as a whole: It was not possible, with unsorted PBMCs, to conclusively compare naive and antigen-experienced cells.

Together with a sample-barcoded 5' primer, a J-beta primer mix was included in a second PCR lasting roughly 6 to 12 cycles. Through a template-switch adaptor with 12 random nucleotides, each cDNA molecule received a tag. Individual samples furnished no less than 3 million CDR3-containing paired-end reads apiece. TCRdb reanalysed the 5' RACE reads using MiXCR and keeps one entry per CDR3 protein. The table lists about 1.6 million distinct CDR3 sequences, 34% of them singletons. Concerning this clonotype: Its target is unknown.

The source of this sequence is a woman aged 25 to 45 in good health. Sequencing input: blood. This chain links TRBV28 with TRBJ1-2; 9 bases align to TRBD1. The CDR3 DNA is TGTGCCAGCAGAAGACAGGGGGGAGGTGGCTACACCTTC. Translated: CASRRQGGGGYTF.